The clone carrying this T cell receptor (beta chain) was detected a few times. What it recognizes is unknown. This sample stems from a study of response to subunit inactivated influenza vaccine. Study-level findings and limits: The authors offered the suggestion that each seasonal influenza vaccination recruits few new T cells.

One entry per CDR3 protein results from TCRdb running MiXCR on the RT-PCR reads. The profile shows roughly 460,000 distinct CDR3 sequences, approximately 11% of them singletons. Trimming stripped 10 bases from V and 5 bases from J, with 9 bases between. Germline CDR1 is MNHNY and CDR2 is SVGAGI (reference sequence). This CDR3 has 10 residues. The specimen was PBMCs from blood, collected 45 days after vaccination. This receptor was obtained from a man aged 50-59 years who received an inactivated influenza vaccine. This chain uses TRBV6-6 with TRBJ2-7; no firm D call. The CDR3 DNA sequence: TGTGCCACCGAACTCCACGAGCAGTACTTC. Protein sequence: CATELHEQYF.